This note documents a single T cell receptor beta chain sequence. Its antigen is undetermined. This sample stems from a study of T cell repertoires in cytomegalovirus infection. In the study overall: Well-studied HLA-B-restricted CMV epitopes were used in the study alongside recently identified HLA-C-restricted ones. Matching HLA type and CMV infection were both indicated by public TCR beta signatures. General study results and limits: The ex vivo response was dominated by HLA-C-restricted CMV-specific TCR beta clonotypes. Pooled public TCR beta family frequency picked out CMV carriers with the relevant HLA.

Germline V gives CDR1 KGHDR, CDR2 SFDVKD. Trimming removed 7 bases from V and 5 bases from J, with 13 bases in between. The CDR3 is 13 residues long. A single record per CDR3 protein comes from TCRdb applying MiXCR to the reads. The sample holds hundreds of thousands of distinct CDR3 sequences, 30% to 40% seen once. This sequence was found in a human donor in good health (CMV status not recorded). Some clones in this sample may be carry-over from other donors' samples. Sequencing was performed on cultured CD8+ T cells from PBMCs, taken from culture after CMV antigen stimulation. This chain links TRBV24-1 with TRBJ1-1; D unclear. The CDR3 spells CATRSRTSTEAFF. CDR3 nucleotide sequence: TGTGCCACCAGGTCCCGGACTTCGACTGAAGCTTTCTTT.